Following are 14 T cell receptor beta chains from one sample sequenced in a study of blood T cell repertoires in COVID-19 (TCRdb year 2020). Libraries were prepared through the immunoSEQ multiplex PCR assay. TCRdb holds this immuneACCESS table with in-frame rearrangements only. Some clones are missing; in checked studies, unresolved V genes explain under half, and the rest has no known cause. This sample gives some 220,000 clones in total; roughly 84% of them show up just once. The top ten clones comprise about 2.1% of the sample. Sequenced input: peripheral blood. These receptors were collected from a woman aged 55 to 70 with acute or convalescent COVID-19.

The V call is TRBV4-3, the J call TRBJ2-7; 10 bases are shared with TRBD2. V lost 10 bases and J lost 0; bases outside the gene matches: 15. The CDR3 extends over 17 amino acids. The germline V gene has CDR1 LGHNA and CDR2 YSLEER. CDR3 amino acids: CANKTTSGLVSSYEQYF. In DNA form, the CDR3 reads TGCGCCAACAAGACGACTAGCGGGCTCGTTAGCTCCTACGAGCAGTACTTC.

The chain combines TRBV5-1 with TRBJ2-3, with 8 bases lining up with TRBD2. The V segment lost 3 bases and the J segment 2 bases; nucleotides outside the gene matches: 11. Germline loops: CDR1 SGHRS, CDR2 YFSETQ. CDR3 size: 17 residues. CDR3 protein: CASSSYKHSGDTDTQYF. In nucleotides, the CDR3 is TGCGCCAGCAGCTCCTACAAGCATAGCGGGGACACAGATACGCAGTATTTT. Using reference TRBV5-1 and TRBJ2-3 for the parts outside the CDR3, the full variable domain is KAGVTQTPRYLIKTRGQQVTLSCSPISGHRSVSWYQQTPGQGLQFLFEYFSETQRNKGNFPGRFSGRQFSNSRSEMNVSTLELGDSALYLCASSSYKHSGDTDTQYFGPGTRLTVL.

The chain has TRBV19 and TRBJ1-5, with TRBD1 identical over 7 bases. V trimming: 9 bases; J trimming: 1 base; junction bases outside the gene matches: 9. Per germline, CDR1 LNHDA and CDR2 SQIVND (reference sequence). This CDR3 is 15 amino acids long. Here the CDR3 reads CASGRDSISNQPQHF. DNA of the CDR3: TGTGCCAGCGGCCGGGACAGCATCAGCAATCAGCCCCAGCATTTT.

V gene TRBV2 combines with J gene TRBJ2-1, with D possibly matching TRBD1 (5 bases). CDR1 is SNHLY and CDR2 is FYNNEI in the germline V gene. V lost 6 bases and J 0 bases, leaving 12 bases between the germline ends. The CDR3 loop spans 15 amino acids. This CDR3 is CASRVLGLSYNEQFF. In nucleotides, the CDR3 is TGTGCCAGCAGGGTTTTGGGGCTCTCCTACAATGAGCAGTTCTTC. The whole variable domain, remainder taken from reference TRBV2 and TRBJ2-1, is EPEVTQTPSHQVTQMGQEVILRCVPISNHLYFYWYRQILGQKVEFLVSFYNNEISEKSEIFDDQFSVERPDGSNFTLKIRSTKLEDSAMYFCASRVLGLSYNEQFFGPGTRLTVL.

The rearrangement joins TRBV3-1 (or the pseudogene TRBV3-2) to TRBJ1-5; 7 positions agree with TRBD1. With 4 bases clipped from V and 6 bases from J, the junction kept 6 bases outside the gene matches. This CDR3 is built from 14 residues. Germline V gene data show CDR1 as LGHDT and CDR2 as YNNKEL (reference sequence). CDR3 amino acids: CASSPRDSSQPQHF. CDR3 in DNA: TGTGCCAGCAGCCCCCGGGACAGTTCTCAGCCCCAGCATTTT.

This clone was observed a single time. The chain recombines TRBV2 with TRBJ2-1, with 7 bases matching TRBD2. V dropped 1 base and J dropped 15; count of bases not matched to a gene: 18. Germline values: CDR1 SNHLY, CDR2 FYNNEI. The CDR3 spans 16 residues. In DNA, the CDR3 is TGTGCCAGCAGTGAAGGGGATATAGCGGGCCTGGGTAGGCCGTTCTTC. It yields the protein CASSEGDIAGLGRPFF. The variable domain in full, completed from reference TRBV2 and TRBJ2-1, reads EPEVTQTPSHQVTQMGQEVILRCVPISNHLYFYWYRQILGQKVEFLVSFYNNEISEKSEIFDDQFSVERPDGSNFTLKIRSTKLEDSAMYFCASSEGDIAGLGRPFFGPGTRLTVL.

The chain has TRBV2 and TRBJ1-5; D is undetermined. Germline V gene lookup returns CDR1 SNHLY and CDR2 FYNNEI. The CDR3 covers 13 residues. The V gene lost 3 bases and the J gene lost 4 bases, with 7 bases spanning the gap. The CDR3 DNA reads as TGTGCCAGCAGTGATGAGTTTAATCAGCCCCAGCATTTT. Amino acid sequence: CASSDEFNQPQHF.

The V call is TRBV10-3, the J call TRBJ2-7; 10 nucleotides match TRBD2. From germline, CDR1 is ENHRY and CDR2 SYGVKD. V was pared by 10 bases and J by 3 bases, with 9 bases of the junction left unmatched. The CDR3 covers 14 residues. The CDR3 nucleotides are TGTGCCACCGGAGGGGCTAGCGGGGGCTACGAGCAGTACTTC. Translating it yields CATGGASGGYEQYF.

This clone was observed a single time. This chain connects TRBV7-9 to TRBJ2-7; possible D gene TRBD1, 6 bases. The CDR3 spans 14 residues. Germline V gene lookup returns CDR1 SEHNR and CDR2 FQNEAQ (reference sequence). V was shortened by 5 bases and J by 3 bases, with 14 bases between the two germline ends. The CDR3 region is CASSETGYGYEQYF. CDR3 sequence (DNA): TGTGCCAGCAGCGAAACAGGGTACGGCTACGAGCAGTACTTC. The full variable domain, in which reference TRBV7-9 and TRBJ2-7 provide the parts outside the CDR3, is DTGVSQNPRHKITKRGQNVTFRCDPISEHNRLYWYRQTLGQGPEFLTYFQNEAQLEKSRLLSDRFSAERPKGSFSTLEIQRTEQGDSAMYLCASSETGYGYEQYFGPGTRLTVT.

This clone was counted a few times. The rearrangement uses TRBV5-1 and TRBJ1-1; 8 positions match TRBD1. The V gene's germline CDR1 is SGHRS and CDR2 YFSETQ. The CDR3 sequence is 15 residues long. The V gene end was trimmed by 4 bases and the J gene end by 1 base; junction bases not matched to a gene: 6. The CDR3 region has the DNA TGCGCCAGCAGCCGTCAGGGGGCGTCGAACACTGAAGCTTTCTTT. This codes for CASSRQGASNTEAFF.

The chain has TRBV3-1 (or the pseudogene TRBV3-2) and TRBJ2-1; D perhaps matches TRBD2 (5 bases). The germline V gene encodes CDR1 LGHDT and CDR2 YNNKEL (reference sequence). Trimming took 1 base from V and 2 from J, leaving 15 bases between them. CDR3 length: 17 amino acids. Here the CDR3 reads CASSQVLVLHTYNEQFF. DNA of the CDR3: TGTGCCAGCAGCCAAGTACTAGTTCTTCATACCTACAATGAGCAGTTCTTC.

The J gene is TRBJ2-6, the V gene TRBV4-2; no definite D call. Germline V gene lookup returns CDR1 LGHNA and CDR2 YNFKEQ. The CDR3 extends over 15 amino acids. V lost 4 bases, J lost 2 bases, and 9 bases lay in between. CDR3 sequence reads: CASSPLSTGANVLTF. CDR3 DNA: TGTGCCAGCAGCCCACTATCTACTGGGGCCAACGTCCTGACTTTC.

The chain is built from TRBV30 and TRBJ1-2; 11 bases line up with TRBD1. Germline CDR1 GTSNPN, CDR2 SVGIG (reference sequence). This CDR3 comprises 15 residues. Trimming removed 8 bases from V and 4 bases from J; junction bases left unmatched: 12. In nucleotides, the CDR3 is TGTGCCACTTCCACTGGGGACAGGGGGACCTATGGCTACACCTTC. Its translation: CATSTGDRGTYGYTF.

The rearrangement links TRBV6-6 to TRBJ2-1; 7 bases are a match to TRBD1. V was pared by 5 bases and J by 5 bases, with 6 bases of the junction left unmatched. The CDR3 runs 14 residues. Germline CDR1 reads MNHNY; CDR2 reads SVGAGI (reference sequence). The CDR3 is CASSKGQMNNEQFF. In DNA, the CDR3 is TGTGCCAGCAGTAAGGGACAGATGAACAATGAGCAGTTCTTC.